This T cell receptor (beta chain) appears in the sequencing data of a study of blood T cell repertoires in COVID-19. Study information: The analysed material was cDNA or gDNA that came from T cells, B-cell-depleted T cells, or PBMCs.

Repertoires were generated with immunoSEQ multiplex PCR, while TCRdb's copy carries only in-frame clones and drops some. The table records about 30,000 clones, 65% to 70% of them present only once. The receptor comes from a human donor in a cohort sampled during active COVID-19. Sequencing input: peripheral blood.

The CDR3 DNA follows: TGTGCCATCAGAACAGGGGGTCATGAGACCCAGTACTTC. This encodes CAIRTGGHETQYF. The chain has TRBV10-3 and TRBJ2-5; the match to TRBD1 covers 8 bases. CDR1 is ENHRY, CDR2 SYGVKD, per germline. J was trimmed by 5 bases and V by 6 bases; bases with no gene match: 5. CDR3 length: 13 residues.